This TCR beta chain was recovered during a study of shared clonotypes between healthy human individuals. Study-level points and caveats: Sorted-subset sequencing, rarefaction showed, was incomplete despite large depth. Blood alone was sampled, and tissue repertoires likely differ. A handful of donors had roughly 5.2% of their naive CD4 clonotypes in common.

Naive CD8 cells lacked CD45RO and underwent positive selection for CCR7, leaving out terminally differentiated effector memory CD45RA+ cells. In germline, CDR1 is MNHEY, CDR2 SMNVEV (reference sequence). J was trimmed by 5 bases and V by 6 bases; bases with no gene match: 9. The CDR3 is 14 amino acids. As for this clone: What it binds is not known.

The table came from immunoSEQ multiplex PCR; TCRdb's copy has only in-frame clones and leaves some out. The table records 1.5 million to 2.5 million clones, roughly 94% of them present only once. V gene TRBV27 combines with J gene TRBJ1-1, with 7 bases lining up with TRBD1. Sequencing was performed on naive CD8+ T cells sorted from blood. This TCR came from a man younger than 35 in good health. CDR3 region: CASRLRGSGTEAFF. CDR3 sequence (DNA): TGTGCCAGCAGACTCAGGGGGAGCGGGACTGAAGCTTTCTTT.